This T cell receptor (beta chain) was identified during a study of technical replicates of blood from a handful of donors. The CDR3 runs to 14 residues. Trimming stripped 7 bases from V and 5 bases from J, with 17 bases between. The V gene's germline CDR1 is ENHRY and CDR2 SYGVKD. The data were produced by immunoSEQ multiplex PCR, yet TCRdb's version contains in-frame clones alone and is incomplete. The sample has tens of thousands of clones; 95% to 98% are singletons. The specimen was T cells isolated from PBMCs. The chain is built from TRBV10-3 and TRBJ1-1; a possible D gene is TRBD1 (6 bases). The clonotype comes from a human donor in good health. CDR3 sequence: CAINPTGLGTEAFF. Written as DNA, the CDR3 is TGTGCCATCAACCCGACAGGTTTGGGTACTGAAGCTTTCTTT.